Below, 30 T cell receptor beta chains from the same sample are listed, as sequenced in a study of CD8+CD57+ T cells in acquired aplastic anemia. The use of genomic DNA as template underpinned the TCR beta VDJ and CDR3 profiling. From the reads, TCRdb called clonotypes with MiXCR, one entry per CDR3 protein. The profile shows 90,000 to 120,000 distinct CDR3 sequences, approximately 48% of them singletons. Material: sorted CD4+, CD8+, or CD8+CD57+ T cells (not recorded which) from PBMCs. These receptors came from a human donor in good health, serving as a control.

This clonotype was recorded a few times. The CDR3 DNA reads TGCAGCGTCCCTTTAGGAGCCGAGCAGTACTTC. It encodes CSVPLGAEQYF. The chain employs TRBV29-1 and TRBJ2-7; D is uncertain. The germline V and J ends were trimmed by 6 bases and 6 bases, with 12 bases remaining between them. CDR1 is SQVTM and CDR2 is ANQGSEA in the germline V gene. The CDR3 loop spans 11 amino acids.

The chain combines TRBV9 with TRBJ2-7, with unresolved D. CDR1 SGDLS and CDR2 YYNGEE come from the germline V gene. This CDR3 has 11 amino acids. V was cut by 0 bases and J by 5 bases, with 3 bases left in between. The CDR3 region is CASSVDHEQYF. In DNA form, the CDR3 reads TGTGCCAGCAGCGTAGACCACGAGCAGTACTTC. The full variable domain, rest sourced from reference TRBV9 and TRBJ2-7, is DSGVTQTPKHLITATGQRVTLRCSPRSGDLSVYWYQQSLDQGLQFLIQYYNGEERAKGNILERFSAQQFPDLHSELNLSSLELGDSALYFCASSVDHEQYFGPGTRLTVT.

This clonotype has just a few counts. V is TRBV2 and J is TRBJ2-7; the D is unclear. CDR3 length: 12 amino acids. CDR1 is SNHLY and CDR2 is FYNNEI in the germline V gene. V gave up 1 base and J gave up 12 bases, with 13 bases separating them. The CDR3 DNA follows: TGTGCCAGCAGTGAAGGTGGCAGGCAGCCGTACTTC. Encoded protein: CASSEGGRQPYF.

This clonotype appeared a few times. The V call is TRBV12-3 or TRBV12-4, the J call TRBJ1-4; 7 bases map to TRBD1. V dropped 6 bases and J dropped 0; count of bases not matched to a gene: 7. This CDR3 comprises 16 residues. The CDR3 DNA follows: TGTGCCAGCAGATCACAGGGGCGAGCAACTAATGAAAAACTGTTTTTT. Residues: CASRSQGRATNEKLFF.

The V call is TRBV25-1, the J call TRBJ2-5; TRBD1 or TRBD2 may be the D gene (6 bases each). The germline V gene encodes CDR1 MGHDK and CDR2 SYGVNS. Trimming took off 4 bases at V and 4 bases at J, with 10 bases between the two ends. The CDR3 has 13 residues. CDR3: CASSGGARETQYF. CDR3 bases: TGTGCCAGCAGTGGGGGGGCCAGAGAGACCCAGTACTTC. The entire variable domain, with the rest obtained from reference TRBV25-1 and TRBJ2-5, is as follows: EADIYQTPRYLVIGTGKKITLECSQTMGHDKMYWYQQDPGMELHLIHYSYGVNSTEKGDLSSESTVSRIRTEHFPLTLESARPSHTSQYLCASSGGARETQYFGPGTRLLVL.

CDR3 protein: CATSDSGVGTDTQYF. DNA of the CDR3: TGTGCCACCAGTGACTCTGGGGTTGGCACAGATACGCAGTATTTT. This sequence joins TRBV24-1 and TRBJ2-3; D is uncertain. CDR3 size: 15 residues. Looked up from germline, CDR1 is KGHDR and CDR2 is SFDVKD. V gave up 4 bases and J gave up 1 base, with 11 bases separating them.

This clonotype occurred many times. This chain uses TRBV4-3 with TRBJ2-7, with D unclear. The CDR3 sequence is 13 residues long. V shed 0 bases and J shed 2 bases, with 5 bases lying between them. The germline gives CDR1 LGHNA, CDR2 YSLEER. The CDR3 bases are TGCGCCAGCAGCCAAGATCTGGCCTACGAGCAGTACTTC. Its translation: CASSQDLAYEQYF.

The sample holds many counts of this clonotype. The chain employs TRBV7-9 and TRBJ2-2; D is uncertain. The germline V and J ends were trimmed by 1 base and 4 bases, with 1 base remaining between them. This CDR3 is 12 amino acids long. The germline V gene encodes CDR1 SEHNR and CDR2 FQNEAQ (reference sequence). In DNA, the CDR3 is TGTGCCAGCAGCTTAGTCACCGGGGAGCTGTTTTTT. Protein: CASSLVTGELFF.

This clonotype was counted between two and nine times. The chain employs TRBV24-1 and TRBJ2-7; tentative D call: TRBD2 (6 bases). V lost 4 bases and J lost 2, with 11 bases in between. Germline assignment: CDR1 KGHDR and CDR2 SFDVKD. The length of the CDR3 is 14 residues. For the CDR3, the DNA is TGTGCCACCAGTGACGGGAGTAGGCCCTACGAGCAGTACTTC. Protein product: CATSDGSRPYEQYF.

The sample holds many counts of this clonotype. CDR3 residues: CASSIGQGGTEAFF. The CDR3 DNA reads TGTGCCAGTAGTATAGGACAGGGGGGCACTGAAGCTTTCTTT. The chain joins TRBV19 to TRBJ1-1; 9 positions match TRBD1. Looked up from germline, CDR1 is LNHDA and CDR2 is SQIVND (reference sequence). This CDR3 spans 14 amino acids. The J segment lost 4 bases and the V segment lost 1 base, leaving 1 base of the junction unmatched.

The table lists this clonotype with many counts. The chain combines TRBV19 with TRBJ2-1; the match to TRBD1 covers 8 bases. The V gene end was trimmed by 7 bases and the J gene end by 5 bases; junction bases not matched to a gene: 10. The V gene's germline CDR1 is LNHDA and CDR2 SQIVND (reference sequence). The CDR3 has 15 amino acids. CDR3 DNA sequence: TGTGCCAGTACCCTACCCCAGGGGGCCAACAATGAGCAGTTCTTC. Amino acids: CASTLPQGANNEQFF. The whole variable domain, remainder taken from reference TRBV19 and TRBJ2-1, is DGGITQSPKYLFRKEGQNVTLSCEQNLNHDAMYWYRQDPGQGLRLIYYSQIVNDFQKGDIAEGYSVSREKKESFPLTVTSAQKNPTAFYLCASTLPQGANNEQFFGPGTRLTVL.

In its sample, this clonotype was seen many times. The V gene is TRBV30, the J gene TRBJ1-1; D remains ambiguous. With 0 bases removed from V and 0 bases from J, the gap between germline ends came to 5 bases. There are 13 residues in the CDR3. Germline V gene lookup returns CDR1 GTSNPN and CDR2 SVGIG (reference sequence). CDR3 sequence reads: CAWSVTLNTEAFF. In nucleotides, the CDR3 is TGTGCCTGGAGTGTAACGTTGAACACTGAAGCTTTCTTT.

The chain carries TRBV7-3 and TRBJ1-4; a weak D match, TRBD1 (5 bases). The CDR3 runs 13 residues. Per germline, CDR1 SGHTA and CDR2 FQGTGA. The V end was cut by 1 base, the J end by 8 bases, with 8 bases between. CDR3 sequence: CASSLMGGEKLFF. Here the CDR3 DNA reads TGTGCCAGCAGCTTAATGGGGGGGGAAAAACTGTTTTTT.

Concerning this clonotype: A much larger clone is a single base away; this may be a read error. V and J are TRBV5-3 and TRBJ1-1; D ambiguous. TRBV5-3 is an open reading frame, and its role is uncertain. This CDR3 spans 13 amino acids. The CDR3 protein is CASSLAQNTEAFF. In DNA, the CDR3 is TGTGCCAGCAGCTTGGCGCAGAACACTGAAGCTTTCTTT.

This chain joins TRBV11-2 and TRBJ2-7, with TRBD1 matching over 7 bases. J gave up 6 bases and V 4 bases, and 6 bases lay outside the gene matches. In germline, CDR1 is SGHAT, CDR2 FQNNGV. The CDR3 loop spans 13 amino acids. CDR3 residues: CASSSRDRSEQYF. The CDR3 nucleotides read TGTGCCAGCAGCTCCCGGGACAGATCCGAGCAGTACTTC. Looking up the rest from reference TRBV11-2 and TRBJ2-7 gives the full variable domain: EAGVAQSPRYKIIEKRQSVAFWCNPISGHATLYWYQQILGQGPKLLIQFQNNGVVDDSQLPKDRFSAERLKGVDSTLKIQPAKLEDSAVYLCASSSRDRSEQYFGPGTRLTVT.

Remarks on this clonotype: An end of the junction does not agree with germline; a read error may underlie this. The rearrangement joins TRBV10-3 to TRBJ2-1; D may match TRBD1 or TRBD2 (5 bases each). The CDR3 length is 14 residues. CDR1 and CDR2 (germline): ENHRY, SYGVKD. CDR3 coding DNA: TGTGCCACCAGTGAGGGGTCCTCATTGAATGAGCAGTTCTTC. It encodes CATSEGSSLNEQFF.

Here the CDR3 DNA reads TGCAGTGCGACCCGGGACAGGGCACTTGGCTACACCTTC. Protein sequence: CSATRDRALGYTF. This chain joins TRBV20-1 and TRBJ1-2, with TRBD1 matching 9 bases. The CDR3 is made up of 13 amino acids. The junction had 9 bases not matched to a gene; V was cut back by 6 bases and J by 7 bases. The germline V gene encodes CDR1 DFQATT and CDR2 SNEGSKA (reference sequence).

V gene TRBV7-9 combines with J gene TRBJ2-5; D is tentatively TRBD1 or TRBD2 (5 bases each). V dropped 5 bases and J dropped 1 base, with 11 bases sitting between them. From germline, CDR1 is SEHNR and CDR2 FQNEAQ (reference sequence). The CDR3 has 14 residues. This CDR3 is CASSPTGTQETQYF. The CDR3 DNA is TGTGCCAGCAGCCCCACCGGGACCCAAGAGACCCAGTACTTC.

Comments on this clonotype: This likely comes from a read error, as the CDR3 has no conserved phenylalanine or tryptophan at its end. The chain links TRBV29-1 to TRBJ1-1, with D perhaps matching TRBD1 (6 bases). The germline V gene encodes CDR1 SQVTM and CDR2 ANQGSEA. CDR3 length: 10 residues. The CDR3: CSVGDTEAFL. The CDR3 DNA is TGCAGCGTTGGGGACACTGAGGCTTTCCTT.

This clonotype has a count of ten or more. The chain joins TRBV12-3 or TRBV12-4 to TRBJ1-4; no clear D gene. With 6 bases removed from V and 6 bases from J, the gap between germline ends came to 17 bases. The CDR3 has 15 residues. The CDR3 loop reads CASSPSPDTDEKLFF. The CDR3, as DNA: TGTGCCAGCAGCCCCTCCCCCGACACGGATGAAAAACTGTTTTTT.

Note on this clonotype: This may be a read error: a much more frequent sequence differs by one nucleotide. The rearrangement joins TRBV5-5 to TRBJ2-7; 11 bases align to TRBD1. This CDR3 is 13 amino acids long. Looked up from germline, CDR1 is SGHKS and CDR2 is YYEKEE (reference sequence). The DNA for the CDR3 is TGTGCCAGCGGCTTGGGACAGGGGGTCGAGCAGTACTTC. Amino acids: CASGLGQGVEQYF.

The genes are TRBV12-3 or TRBV12-4 and TRBJ1-2; maybe TRBD1 (5 bases). The length of the CDR3 is 13 residues. Trimming took 7 bases from V and 1 from J, leaving 10 bases between them. CDR3 protein: CASTKQGNYGYTF. The DNA of the CDR3 is TGTGCCAGCACCAAGCAGGGTAACTATGGCTACACCTTC.

V gene TRBV30 combines with J gene TRBJ2-1; 8 bases fit TRBD1. In germline, CDR1 is GTSNPN, CDR2 SVGIG (reference sequence). The CDR3 has 14 residues. The V and J ends lost 1 base and 4 bases, in that order; junction bases with no gene match: 3. The CDR3 sequence: CAWSDDRGYNEQFF. The CDR3 coding sequence is TGTGCCTGGAGTGACGACAGGGGTTACAATGAGCAGTTCTTC.

The J gene is TRBJ2-3, the V gene TRBV11-1, with TRBD2 matching over 14 bases. Unmatched junction bases numbered 7, after V lost 6 bases and J lost 2 bases. Germline CDR1 is SGHAT and CDR2 is FQDESV (reference sequence). The CDR3 runs 17 residues. CDR3 DNA sequence: TGTGCCAGCAGTTGCGGACTAGCGGGGGGTTACACAGATACGCAGTATTTT. This encodes CASSCGLAGGYTDTQYF.

This clonotype has ten or more counts. This chain uses TRBV14 with TRBJ2-1; tentative D call: TRBD1 (5 bases). V lost 3 bases and J 4 bases, leaving 13 bases between the germline ends. CDR3 length: 15 residues. Per germline, CDR1 SGHDN and CDR2 FVKESK. As DNA, the CDR3 is TGTGCCAGCAGCCAGGTCCAGGGCCTGTACAATGAGCAGTTCTTC. Amino acids: CASSQVQGLYNEQFF. The full variable domain, with the rest looked up from reference TRBV14 and TRBJ2-1, is EAGVTQFPSHSVIEKGQTVTLRCDPISGHDNLYWYRRVMGKEIKFLLHFVKESKQDESGMPNNRFLAERTGGTYSTLKVQPAELEDSGVYFCASSQVQGLYNEQFFGPGTRLTVL.

The V call is TRBV19, the J call TRBJ1-6, with a possible D match to TRBD1 (6 bases). Trimming took 3 bases from V and 7 from J, leaving 19 bases between them. CDR3 size: 17 residues. In germline, CDR1 is LNHDA, CDR2 SQIVND (reference sequence). Here the CDR3 DNA reads TGTGCCAGTAGTATGGGGGGAGGGGGAGAATTGAATTCACCCCTCCACTTT. As protein: CASSMGGGGELNSPLHF.

This chain uses TRBV12-3 or TRBV12-4 with TRBJ2-5; 8 positions match TRBD2. CDR3 length: 16 amino acids. J lost 3 bases, V lost 3 bases, and 9 bases had no gene match. CDR3 residues: CASSFNERGPKETQYF. CDR3 nucleotides: TGTGCCAGCAGTTTCAACGAGCGGGGGCCGAAAGAGACCCAGTACTTC.

This clonotype was counted many times. The J gene is TRBJ2-3, the V gene TRBV7-9; D is undetermined. CDR1 is SEHNR and CDR2 is FQNEAQ in the germline V gene (reference sequence). V was cut by 5 bases and J by 4 bases, with 7 bases left in between. This CDR3 is 12 amino acids long. The CDR3 protein is CASSPRADTQYF. In DNA form, the CDR3 reads TGTGCCAGCAGCCCCCGGGCAGATACGCAGTATTTT.

This chain connects TRBV24-1 to TRBJ1-5, with D tentatively TRBD1 (6 bases). This CDR3 is built from 14 residues. V was clipped by 3 bases and J by 8 bases, with 13 bases between them. Per germline, CDR1 KGHDR and CDR2 SFDVKD. The CDR3: CATSDHGQTKPQHF. The DNA for the CDR3 is TGTGCCACCAGTGATCACGGACAGACCAAGCCCCAGCATTTT.

The table lists this clonotype with a count of one. Possible read error: a much larger clone is one base away. The chain uses TRBV4-1 and TRBJ1-4; maybe TRBD1 (5 bases). Germline CDR1 MGHRA, CDR2 YSYEKL. The CDR3 sequence is 15 residues long. CDR3 coding DNA: TGCGCCGGCAGCCAAACCGAGGGGACCGGCGAAAAACTGTTTTTT. Its translation is CAGSQTEGTGEKLFF.